The source of this T cell receptor beta chain is a study of prognosis after radiotherapy for stage I lung cancer. Overall study: Distant metastases were recorded in a few patients after radiotherapy, at a median of roughly 7 months, and no significant progression was recorded in some 15. Findings of the study overall: There were reportedly differences in TRBV and TRBJ gene usage between patients with and without metastases.

The study amplified the TCR beta CDR3 region from genomic DNA. This amplification was carried out by two rounds of multiplex PCR. During first-round PCR, primers specific to each TRBV and TRBJ gene were used. TCRdb processed the multiplex PCR reads anew with MiXCR; each CDR3 protein has one entry. The repertoire consists of 23,000 or so distinct CDR3 sequences, with under 40% occurring once and the leading ten covering less than 70%. This clonotype has a count of ten or more. The antigen is undetermined. Unmatched junction bases numbered 10, after V lost 10 bases and J lost 5 bases. The CDR3 runs 13 residues. Germline CDR1 MNHEY, CDR2 SVGEGT.

The TCR was taken from a donor over 45 with non-small cell lung cancer. This sequence joins TRBV6-2 or TRBV6-3 and TRBJ1-2; 7 bases align to TRBD1. Sequencing was performed on PBMCs, taken before or after stereotactic body radiation therapy (not recorded which). The DNA of the CDR3 is TGTGCCACCGCTAAAACAGGGGAATATGGCTACACCTTC. Translating gives CATAKTGEYGYTF.